A single sample gave rise to the 7 T cell receptor beta chains below, sequenced in a study of T cell responses to AZD1222 COVID-19 vaccine (dated by TCRdb to about 2021). The library was prepared using the immunoSEQ multiplex PCR assay. The clones in this table, taken by TCRdb from immuneACCESS, are in-frame only. Not every clone is retained; where verified, under half of the shortfall comes from an unresolved V gene, and the cause of the rest is unknown. The table for this sample lists 150,000 or so clones; 80% to 95% of them were counted only once. Approximately 5.9% of the sample is held by the ten biggest clonotypes. The sample's time point, from its label and the paper: about 28 days (+/-7) after the second vaccine dose. The material sequenced was peripheral blood, taken 28 days after the second AZD1222 dose. Receptors originate from an adult who received the AZD1222 COVID-19 vaccine.

The CDR3 loop is CASSRPTDTQYF. CDR3 nucleotides: TGTGCCAGCAGTCGGCCAACAGATACGCAGTATTTT. The chain couples TRBV6-6 to TRBJ2-3; D remains unclear. With 5 bases removed from V and 3 bases from J, the gap between germline ends came to 6 bases. The CDR3 runs 12 residues. Germline CDR1 is MNHNY and CDR2 is SVGAGI (reference sequence).

J is TRBJ2-5 and V is TRBV4-2; 8 bases line up with TRBD2. The V segment lost 4 bases and the J segment 5 bases; nucleotides outside the gene matches: 6. The CDR3 has 14 amino acids. The germline V gene has CDR1 LGHNA and CDR2 YNFKEQ. CDR3 nucleotides: TGTGCCAGCAGCCGTACGACTAGCGCGGAGACCCAGTACTTC. Its translation is CASSRTTSAETQYF.

V gene TRBV7-9 combines with J gene TRBJ1-5; D call uncertain. Trimming pared 8 bases from V and 4 bases from J, leaving 9 bases between. This CDR3 has 12 amino acids. Germline CDR1 is SEHNR and CDR2 is FQNEAQ (reference sequence). CDR3 DNA: TGTGCCAGCGGGCGGATGAATCAGCCCCAGCATTTT. Residues: CASGRMNQPQHF. Full variable domain (missing parts from reference TRBV7-9 and TRBJ1-5): DTGVSQNPRHKITKRGQNVTFRCDPISEHNRLYWYRQTLGQGPEFLTYFQNEAQLEKSRLLSDRFSAERPKGSFSTLEIQRTEQGDSAMYLCASGRMNQPQHFGDGTRLSIL.

The J gene is TRBJ2-1, the V gene TRBV24-1, with 9 bases identical to TRBD2. V shed 3 bases and J 7 bases; nucleotides not matched to a gene: 9. This CDR3 comprises 16 residues. Germline CDR1 and CDR2: KGHDR and SFDVKD. The DNA for the CDR3 is TGTGCCACCAGTGATCCCATAGCGGGAGCTTTGAATGAGCAGTTCTTC. Translated: CATSDPIAGALNEQFF.

The V gene is TRBV18, the J gene TRBJ2-1, with TRBD1 matching over 11 bases. CDR1 and CDR2 (germline): KGHSH, LQKENI. The CDR3 runs to 16 residues. Trimming at V came to 5 bases and at J to 6 bases, leaving 9 bases not matched to a gene. The CDR3, as DNA: TGTGCCAGCTCATCTAGGACAGGGGGCTTGGGCAATGAGCAGTTCTTC. Encoded protein: CASSSRTGGLGNEQFF.

This clone was counted once. CDR3 coding DNA: TGTGCCAGCAGTGCGCGCGGGACAGGGGCAAAAATTCGAGGCAACGAGCAGTACTTC. Protein sequence: CASSARGTGAKIRGNEQYF. The chain uses TRBV27 and TRBJ2-7, with TRBD1 matching 10 bases. The CDR3 sequence is 19 residues long. The trim removed 5 bases at V and 5 bases at J, leaving 21 bases unmatched. The germline gives CDR1 MNHEY, CDR2 SMNVEV (reference sequence).

The V gene is TRBV19, the J gene TRBJ2-2; 7 bases are shared with TRBD1. Losses at the gene ends were 7 bases for V and 5 bases for J; bases not matched to a gene: 16. The CDR3 is 17 amino acids. Germline CDR1 is LNHDA and CDR2 is SQIVND (reference sequence). The CDR3 sequence is CASTSPPGTVGTGELFF. The CDR3 DNA sequence: TGTGCCAGTACCTCCCCACCCGGGACAGTGGGGACCGGGGAGCTGTTTTTT.